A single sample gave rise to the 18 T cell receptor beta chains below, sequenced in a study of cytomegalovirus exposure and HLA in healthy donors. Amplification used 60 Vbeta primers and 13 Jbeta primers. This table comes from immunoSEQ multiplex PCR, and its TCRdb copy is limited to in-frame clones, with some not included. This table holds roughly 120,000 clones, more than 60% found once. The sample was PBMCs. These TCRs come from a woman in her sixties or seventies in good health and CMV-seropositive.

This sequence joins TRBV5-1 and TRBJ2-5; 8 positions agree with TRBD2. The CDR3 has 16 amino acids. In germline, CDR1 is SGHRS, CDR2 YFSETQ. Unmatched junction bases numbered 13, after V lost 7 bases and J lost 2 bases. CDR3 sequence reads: CASSLINSGVQETQYF. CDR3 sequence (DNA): TGCGCCAGCTCACTCATCAATAGCGGGGTACAAGAGACCCAGTACTTC.

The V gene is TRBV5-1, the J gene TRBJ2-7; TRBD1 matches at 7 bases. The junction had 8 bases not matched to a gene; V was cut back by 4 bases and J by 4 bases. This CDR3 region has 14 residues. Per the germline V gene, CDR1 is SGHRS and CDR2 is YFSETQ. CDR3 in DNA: TGCGCCAGCAGCGACCGGGACAGCGTGTACGAGCAGTACTTC. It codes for CASSDRDSVYEQYF. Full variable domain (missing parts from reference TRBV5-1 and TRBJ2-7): KAGVTQTPRYLIKTRGQQVTLSCSPISGHRSVSWYQQTPGQGLQFLFEYFSETQRNKGNFPGRFSGRQFSNSRSEMNVSTLELGDSALYLCASSDRDSVYEQYFGPGTRLTVT.

The CDR3 loop is CASSFRDRVADTQYF. Here the CDR3 DNA reads TGTGCCAGCAGCTTTAGGGACAGGGTTGCAGATACGCAGTATTTT. The chain recombines TRBV7-9 with TRBJ2-3, with 9 bases matching TRBD1. The germline V gene encodes CDR1 SEHNR and CDR2 FQNEAQ (reference sequence). CDR3 length equals 15 residues. V was pared by 3 bases and J by 4 bases, with 5 bases of the junction left unmatched.

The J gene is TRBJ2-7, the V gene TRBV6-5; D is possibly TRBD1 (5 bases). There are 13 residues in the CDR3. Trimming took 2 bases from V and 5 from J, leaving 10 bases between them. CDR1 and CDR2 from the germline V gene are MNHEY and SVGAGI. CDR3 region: CASSYTTVHEQYF. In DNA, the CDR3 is TGTGCCAGCAGTTACACGACAGTCCACGAGCAGTACTTC.

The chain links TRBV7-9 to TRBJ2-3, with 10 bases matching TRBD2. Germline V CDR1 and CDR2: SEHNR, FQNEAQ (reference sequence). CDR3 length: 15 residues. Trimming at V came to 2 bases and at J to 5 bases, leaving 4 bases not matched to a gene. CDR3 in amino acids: CASSLRSGRLDTQYF. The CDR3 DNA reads TGTGCCAGCAGCTTACGTAGCGGGAGGCTAGATACGCAGTATTTT.

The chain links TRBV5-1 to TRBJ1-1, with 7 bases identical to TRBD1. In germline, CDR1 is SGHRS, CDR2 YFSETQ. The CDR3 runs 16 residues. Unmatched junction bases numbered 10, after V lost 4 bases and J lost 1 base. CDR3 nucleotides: TGCGCCAGCAGCCCGAGACAGGGCTTCGGGAACACTGAAGCTTTCTTT. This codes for CASSPRQGFGNTEAFF.

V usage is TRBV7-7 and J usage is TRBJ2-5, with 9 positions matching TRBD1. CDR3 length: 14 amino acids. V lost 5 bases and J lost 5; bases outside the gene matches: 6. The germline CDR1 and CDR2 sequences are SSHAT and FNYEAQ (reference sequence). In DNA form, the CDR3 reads TGTGCCAGCAGCCCATCCGGACAGGGGGAGACCCAGTACTTC. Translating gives CASSPSGQGETQYF.

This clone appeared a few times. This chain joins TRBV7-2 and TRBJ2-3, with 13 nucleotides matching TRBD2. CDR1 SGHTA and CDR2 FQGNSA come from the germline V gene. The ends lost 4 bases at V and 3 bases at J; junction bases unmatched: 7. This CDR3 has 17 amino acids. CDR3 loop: CASSSHGLAGETDTQYF. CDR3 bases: TGTGCCAGCAGCTCACACGGACTAGCGGGGGAAACAGATACGCAGTATTTT.

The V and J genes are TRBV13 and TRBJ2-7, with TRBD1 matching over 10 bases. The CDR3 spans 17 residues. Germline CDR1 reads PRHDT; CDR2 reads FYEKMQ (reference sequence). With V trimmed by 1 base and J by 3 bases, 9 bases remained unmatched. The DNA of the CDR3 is TGTGCCAGCAGCTTAGCCCGATTAAGGACAGGGGGCTACGAGCAGTACTTC. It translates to CASSLARLRTGGYEQYF.

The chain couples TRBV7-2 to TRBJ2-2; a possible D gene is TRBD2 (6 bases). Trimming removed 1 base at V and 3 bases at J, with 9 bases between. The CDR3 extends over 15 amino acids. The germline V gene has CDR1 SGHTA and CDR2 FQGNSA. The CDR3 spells CASSLGGLYTGELFF. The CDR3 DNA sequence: TGTGCCAGCAGCTTAGGGGGACTCTACACCGGGGAGCTGTTTTTT.

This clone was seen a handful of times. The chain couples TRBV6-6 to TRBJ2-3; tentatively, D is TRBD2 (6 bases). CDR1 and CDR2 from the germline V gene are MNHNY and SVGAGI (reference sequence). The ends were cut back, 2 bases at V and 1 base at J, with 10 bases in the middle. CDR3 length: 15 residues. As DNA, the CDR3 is TGTGCCAGCAGTTACGAGGCTAGCGGCACAGATACGCAGTATTTT. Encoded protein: CASSYEASGTDTQYF.

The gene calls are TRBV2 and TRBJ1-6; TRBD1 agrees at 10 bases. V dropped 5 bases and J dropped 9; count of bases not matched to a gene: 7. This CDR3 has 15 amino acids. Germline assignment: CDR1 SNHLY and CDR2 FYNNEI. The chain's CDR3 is CASSQNRDRGSPLHF. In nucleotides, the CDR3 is TGTGCCAGCAGTCAGAATCGGGACAGGGGTTCACCCCTCCACTTT.

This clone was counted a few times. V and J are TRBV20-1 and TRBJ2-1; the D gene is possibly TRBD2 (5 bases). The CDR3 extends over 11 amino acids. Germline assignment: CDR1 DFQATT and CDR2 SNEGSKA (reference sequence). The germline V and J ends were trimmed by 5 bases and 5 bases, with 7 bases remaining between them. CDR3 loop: CSAGSNNEQFF. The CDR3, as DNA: TGCAGTGCTGGGAGCAACAATGAGCAGTTCTTC.

This CDR3 is CASSLGSYSNQPQHF. CDR3 DNA sequence: TGTGCCAGCAGCTTGGGTTCGTATAGCAATCAGCCCCAGCATTTT. The chain recombines TRBV5-5 with TRBJ1-5; D ambiguous. Germline assignment: CDR1 SGHKS and CDR2 YYEKEE (reference sequence). V lost 0 bases, J lost 0 bases, and 7 bases lay in between. This CDR3 comprises 15 residues.

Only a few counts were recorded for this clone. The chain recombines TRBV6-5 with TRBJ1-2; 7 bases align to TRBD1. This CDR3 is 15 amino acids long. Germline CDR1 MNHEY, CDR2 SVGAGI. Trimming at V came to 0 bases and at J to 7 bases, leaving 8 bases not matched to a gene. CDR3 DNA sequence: TGTGCCAGCAGTTACTCGAATCAGGGGGAGTTTGGCTACACCTTC. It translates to CASSYSNQGEFGYTF.

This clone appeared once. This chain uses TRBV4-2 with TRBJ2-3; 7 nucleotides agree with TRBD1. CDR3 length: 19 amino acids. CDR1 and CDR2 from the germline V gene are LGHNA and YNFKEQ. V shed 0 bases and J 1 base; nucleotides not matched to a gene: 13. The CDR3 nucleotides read TGTGCCAGCAGCCAAGACAGGGGGATGCCCCTCGGGCGCACAGATACGCAGTATTTT. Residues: CASSQDRGMPLGRTDTQYF.

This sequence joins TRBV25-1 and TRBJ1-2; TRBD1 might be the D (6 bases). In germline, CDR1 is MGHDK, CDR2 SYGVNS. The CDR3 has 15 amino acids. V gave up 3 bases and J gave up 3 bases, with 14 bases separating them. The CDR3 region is CASSDSLGQDYGYTF. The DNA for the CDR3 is TGTGCCAGCAGTGACTCGTTGGGACAAGACTATGGCTACACCTTC.

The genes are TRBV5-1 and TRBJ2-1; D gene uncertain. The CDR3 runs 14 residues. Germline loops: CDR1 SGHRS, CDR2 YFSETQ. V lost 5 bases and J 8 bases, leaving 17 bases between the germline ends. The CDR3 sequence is CASSTMNIVDEQFF. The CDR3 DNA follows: TGCGCCAGCAGTACTATGAATATCGTAGATGAGCAGTTCTTC.